Presented here are 11 T cell receptor beta chains from one specimen sequenced in a study of cytotoxic CD8 clonotypes in ibrutinib-treated CLL. Libraries were prepared by immunoSEQ multiplex PCR; TCRdb keeps only in-frame clonotypes and omits some of them. The sample has around 150,000 clones, more than 70% seen once. The sequenced sample was PBMCs, obtained at disease progression, from a patient treated with ibrutinib. The receptors originated from a human donor with chronic lymphocytic leukemia.

This clone was seen a handful of times. The chain couples TRBV7-9 to TRBJ2-7; the D is unclear. The V and J ends lost 0 bases and 5 bases respectively, with 5 bases between them. Germline CDR1 reads SEHNR; CDR2 reads FQNEAQ (reference sequence). The length of the CDR3 is 12 residues. The CDR3 coding sequence is TGTGCCAGCAGCTTAGCGACCGACGAGCAGTACTTC. Its translation is CASSLATDEQYF. Supplemented by reference TRBV7-9 and TRBJ2-7, the full variable domain reads DTGVSQNPRHKITKRGQNVTFRCDPISEHNRLYWYRQTLGQGPEFLTYFQNEAQLEKSRLLSDRFSAERPKGSFSTLEIQRTEQGDSAMYLCASSLATDEQYFGPGTRLTVT.

The gene calls are TRBV4-1 and TRBJ1-1; 7 positions match TRBD1. CDR3 size: 16 residues. CDR1 MGHRA and CDR2 YSYEKL come from the germline V gene. Trimming at V came to 4 bases and at J to 3 bases, leaving 11 bases not matched to a gene. CDR3 in amino acids: CASSLSAPTGHTEAFF. In nucleotides, the CDR3 is TGCGCCAGCAGCCTATCAGCCCCGACAGGGCACACTGAAGCTTTCTTT.

The rearrangement links TRBV6-5 to TRBJ2-7; D is perhaps TRBD2 (5 bases). The CDR3 consists of 15 residues. Trimming took off 5 bases at V and 0 bases at J, with 14 bases between the two ends. Germline lookup yields CDR1 MNHEY and CDR2 SVGAGI. In DNA, the CDR3 is TGTGCCAGCAGTCGCCCTACTAGGAGCTCCTACGAGCAGTACTTC. Its protein is CASSRPTRSSYEQYF.

The V and J genes are TRBV28 and TRBJ1-2; D ambiguous. The V gene lost 4 bases and the J gene lost 8 bases, with 35 bases spanning the gap. This CDR3 has 20 amino acids. Germline V lookup: CDR1 MDHEN, CDR2 SYDVKM. The chain's CDR3 is CASSSPRIVASHPGRIGYTF. In DNA, the CDR3 is TGTGCCAGCAGTTCCCCTCGGATCGTCGCTTCCCACCCCGGACGGATCGGCTACACCTTC.

The CDR3: CASSQDVFGEQFF. The CDR3 DNA reads TGCGCCAGCAGCCAAGATGTTTTTGGTGAGCAGTTCTTC. The chain links TRBV4-3 to TRBJ2-1; D remains unclear. The ends were cut back, 0 bases at V and 9 bases at J, with 9 bases in the middle. Germline lookup yields CDR1 LGHNA and CDR2 YSLEER. This CDR3 comprises 13 residues.

The CDR3 DNA reads TGTGCCAGCTCACCGACACAGGGGATGCTCAATCAGCCCCAGCATTTT. This encodes CASSPTQGMLNQPQHF. The rearrangement links TRBV18 to TRBJ1-5; the match to TRBD1 covers 7 bases. Germline CDR1 is KGHSH and CDR2 is LQKENI. V was pared by 3 bases and J by 3 bases, with 8 bases of the junction left unmatched. This CDR3 contains 16 residues.

This chain connects TRBV5-1 to TRBJ1-1; D might be TRBD1 (5 bases). This CDR3 is 15 amino acids long. Germline lookup yields CDR1 SGHRS and CDR2 YFSETQ. V lost 0 bases and J lost 5, with 14 bases in between. The CDR3 region has the DNA TGCGCCAGCAGCTTGGGGGACCGAGTAGCGACTGAAGCTTTCTTT. It encodes CASSLGDRVATEAFF.

The chain uses TRBV5-1 and TRBJ1-1; no firm D call. The germline V and J ends were trimmed by 2 bases and 5 bases, with 16 bases remaining between them. Germline CDR1 SGHRS, CDR2 YFSETQ. CDR3 length equals 15 residues. The CDR3 DNA follows: TGCGCCAGCAGCTTAACTGGTATATCGGTTACTGAAGCTTTCTTT. This gives the protein CASSLTGISVTEAFF.

The chain is built from TRBV7-2 and TRBJ2-7; 8 bases map to TRBD2. Germline lookup yields CDR1 SGHTA and CDR2 FQGNSA. V was pared by 5 bases and J by 7 bases, with 10 bases of the junction left unmatched. The CDR3 is made up of 14 amino acids. The CDR3 protein is CASSPNGGGREQYF. CDR3 DNA: TGTGCCAGCAGCCCAAACGGGGGGGGTAGGGAGCAGTACTTC.

CDR3 DNA sequence: TGCGCCAGCAGCTCTGCGGGGGACCATGGTGAGCAGTTCTTC. It encodes CASSSAGDHGEQFF. The rearrangement uses TRBV5-1 and TRBJ2-1; TRBD2 matches at 7 bases. V gave up 3 bases and J gave up 9 bases; unmatched junction bases: 9. Germline V gene data show CDR1 as SGHRS and CDR2 as YFSETQ. The CDR3 covers 14 residues.

This rearrangement joins TRBV18 to TRBJ2-5; D gene ambiguous. The length of the CDR3 is 14 residues. V lost 4 bases and J 2 bases, leaving 11 bases between the germline ends. Germline values: CDR1 KGHSH, CDR2 LQKENI. The CDR3 loop is CASSLVQEQETQYF. The CDR3 bases are TGTGCCAGCTCACTAGTCCAAGAACAAGAGACCCAGTACTTC.